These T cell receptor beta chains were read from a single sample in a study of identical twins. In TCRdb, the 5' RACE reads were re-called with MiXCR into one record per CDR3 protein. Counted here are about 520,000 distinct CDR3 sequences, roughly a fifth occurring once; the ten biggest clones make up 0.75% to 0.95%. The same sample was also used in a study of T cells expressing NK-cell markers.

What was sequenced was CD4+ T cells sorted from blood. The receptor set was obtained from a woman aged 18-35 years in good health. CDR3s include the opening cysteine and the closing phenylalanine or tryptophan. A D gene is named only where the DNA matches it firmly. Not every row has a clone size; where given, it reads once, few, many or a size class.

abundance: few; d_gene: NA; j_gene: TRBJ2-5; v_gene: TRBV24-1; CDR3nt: TGTGCCACCAGTGATACCATTCCCCCCCCCGGAGACAGATACCAAAAGACCCAGTACTTC; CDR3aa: CATSDTIPPPGDRYQKTQYF
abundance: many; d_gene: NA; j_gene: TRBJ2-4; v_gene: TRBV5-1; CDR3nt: TGCGCCAGCAGCTTAGATGCGGGTAGGGGAGACATTCAGTACTTC; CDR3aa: CASSLDAGRGDIQYF
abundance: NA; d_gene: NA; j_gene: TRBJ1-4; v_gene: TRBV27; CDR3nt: TGTGCCAGCAGTTTATCAGGGCATAATGAAAAACTGTTTTTT; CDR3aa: CASSLSGHNEKLFF
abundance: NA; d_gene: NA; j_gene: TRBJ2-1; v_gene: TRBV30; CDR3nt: TGTGCCTGGAGTGTAAACAGGGTTTATGAGCAGTTCTTC; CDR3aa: CAWSVNRVYEQFF
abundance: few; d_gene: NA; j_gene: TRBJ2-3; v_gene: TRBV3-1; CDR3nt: TGTGCCAGCAGCCAGGAGCGGGCCACAGATACGCAGTATTTT; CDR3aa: CASSQERATDTQYF
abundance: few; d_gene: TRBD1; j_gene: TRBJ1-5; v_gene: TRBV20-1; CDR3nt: TGCAGTGCTAGAGAAAGGACAGGAACGCGGCCCCAGCATTTT; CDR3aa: CSARERTGTRPQHF
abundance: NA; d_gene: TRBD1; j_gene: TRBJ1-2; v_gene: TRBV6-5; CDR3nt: TGTGCCAGCAGTTACCTAGGGACAGACTATGGCTACACCTTC; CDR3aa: CASSYLGTDYGYTF
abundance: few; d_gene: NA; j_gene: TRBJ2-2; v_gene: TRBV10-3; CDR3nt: TGTGCCATCTCCCTAGCGCTTAACACCGGGGAGCTGTTTTTT; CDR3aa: CAISLALNTGELFF
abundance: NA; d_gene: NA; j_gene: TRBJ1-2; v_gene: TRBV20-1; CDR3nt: TGCAGTGCTCAAAGTTGGATGGATGGCTACACCTTC; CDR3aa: CSAQSWMDGYTF
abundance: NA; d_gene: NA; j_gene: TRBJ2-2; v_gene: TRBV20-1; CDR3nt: TGCAGTGCTAGAGATTCGGTACAGGAAGGCACCGGGGAGCTGTTTTTT; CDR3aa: CSARDSVQEGTGELFF
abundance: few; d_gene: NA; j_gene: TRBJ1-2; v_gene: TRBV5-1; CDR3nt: TGCGCCAGCAGCATTGTCTTTGAAGGGCAGGCAGGATCAAGAGGCTACACCTTC; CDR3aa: CASSIVFEGQAGSRGYTF
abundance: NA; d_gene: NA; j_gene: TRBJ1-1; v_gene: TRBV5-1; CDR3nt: TGCGCCAGCAGCTTGGGTCAGGGTAAGGGGACTGAAGCTTTCTTT; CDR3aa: CASSLGQGKGTEAFF
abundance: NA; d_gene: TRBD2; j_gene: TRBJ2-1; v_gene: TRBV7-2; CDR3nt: TGTGCCAGCAGCCTGGTGAGCGGGAGGGTATGGATTATTGAGCAGTTCTTC; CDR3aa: CASSLVSGRVWIIEQFF
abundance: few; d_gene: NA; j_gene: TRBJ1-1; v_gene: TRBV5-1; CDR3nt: TGCGCCAGCAGCGCCGGGATCGGCGGGACTGAAGCTTTCTTT; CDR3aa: CASSAGIGGTEAFF
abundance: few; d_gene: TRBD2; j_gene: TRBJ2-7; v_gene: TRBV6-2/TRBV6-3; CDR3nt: TGTGCCAGCAGTTACAGCAGCGGGGGGCCCTACGAGCAGTACTTC; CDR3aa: CASSYSSGGPYEQYF
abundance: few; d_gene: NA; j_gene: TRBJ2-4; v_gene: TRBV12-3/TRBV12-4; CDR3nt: TGTGCCAGCGCCCGTCAAGGATTGGGGGCCAAAAACATTCAGTACTTC; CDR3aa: CASARQGLGAKNIQYF
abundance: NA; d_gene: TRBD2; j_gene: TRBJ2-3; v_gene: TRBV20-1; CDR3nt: TGCAGTGCTAGAGATCAAGGACTAGCGGGAGATACGCAGTATTTT; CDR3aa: CSARDQGLAGDTQYF
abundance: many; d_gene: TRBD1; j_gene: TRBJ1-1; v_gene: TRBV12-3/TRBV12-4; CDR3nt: TGTGCCAGCAGTTTTGAGGGGGCAAAGAGGGCTGAAGCTTTCTTT; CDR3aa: CASSFEGAKRAEAFF
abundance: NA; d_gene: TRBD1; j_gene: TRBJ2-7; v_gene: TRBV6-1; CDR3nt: TGTGCCAGCTATTATTCAAGGGGACAGGGAATTTTCAGCGAGCAGTACTTC; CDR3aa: CASYYSRGQGIFSEQYF
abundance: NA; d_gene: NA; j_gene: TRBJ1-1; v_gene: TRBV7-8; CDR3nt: TGTGCCAGCAGCTTAATAGCAGGGAACACTGAAGCTTTCTTT; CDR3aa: CASSLIAGNTEAFF
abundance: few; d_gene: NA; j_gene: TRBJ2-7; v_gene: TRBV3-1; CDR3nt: TGTGCCAGCAGCCAAGATCCAGGGACCTACGAGCAGTACTTC; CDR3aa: CASSQDPGTYEQYF
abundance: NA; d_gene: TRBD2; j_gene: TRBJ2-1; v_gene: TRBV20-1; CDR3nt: TGCAGTGCTGAAGAGGGGCGGGGGGGCTCCTACAATGAGCAGTTCTTC; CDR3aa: CSAEEGRGGSYNEQFF
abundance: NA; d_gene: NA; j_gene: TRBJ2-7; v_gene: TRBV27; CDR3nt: TGTGCCAGCAGTGTAGACACTCCCTACGAGCAGTACTTC; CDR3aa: CASSVDTPYEQYF
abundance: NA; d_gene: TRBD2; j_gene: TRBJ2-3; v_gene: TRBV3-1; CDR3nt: TGTGCCACCTGCCAAGATCCCCACAGCGGGGGAAACACAGATACGCAGTATTTT; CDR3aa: CATCQDPHSGGNTDTQYF
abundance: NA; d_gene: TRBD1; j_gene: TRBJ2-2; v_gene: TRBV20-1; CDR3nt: TGCAGTGCTAGACACCAAGGGACAGGGACCGCCGGGGAGCTGTTTTTT; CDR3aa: CSARHQGTGTAGELFF
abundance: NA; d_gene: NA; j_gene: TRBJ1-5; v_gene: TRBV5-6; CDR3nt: TGTGCCAGCTCCTTAGGGACGGTGCATGGGCCCCAGCATTTT; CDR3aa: CASSLGTVHGPQHF
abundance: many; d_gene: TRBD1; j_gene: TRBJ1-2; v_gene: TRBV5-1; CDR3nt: TGCGCCAGCAGCTTGGGACAGGGGGCGTTGGATGGCTACACCTTC; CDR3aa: CASSLGQGALDGYTF
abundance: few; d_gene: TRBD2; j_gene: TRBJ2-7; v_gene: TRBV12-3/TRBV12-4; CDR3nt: TGTGCCAGCAGTTCCCTGAGACTAGCGGGGTCCTACGAGCAGTACTTC; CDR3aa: CASSSLRLAGSYEQYF
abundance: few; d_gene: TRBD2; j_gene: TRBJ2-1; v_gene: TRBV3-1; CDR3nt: TGTGCCAGCAGCCAAGAGGCTAGCGGGGCTAATGAGCAGTTCTTC; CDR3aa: CASSQEASGANEQFF
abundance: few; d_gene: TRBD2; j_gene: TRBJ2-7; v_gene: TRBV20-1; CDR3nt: TGCAGTGCTAGTTCCCTTACCGCGGGAGCCTACGAGCAGTACTTC; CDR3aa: CSASSLTAGAYEQYF
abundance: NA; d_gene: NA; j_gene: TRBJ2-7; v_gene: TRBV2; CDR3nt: TGTGCCAGCAAAAAGATGGACTGGCTGAGCGAGCAGTACTTC; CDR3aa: CASKKMDWLSEQYF
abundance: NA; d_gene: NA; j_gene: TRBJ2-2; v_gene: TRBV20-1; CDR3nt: TGCAGTGCTCCCGGCGGGACAGCCACCGGGGAGCTGTTTTTT; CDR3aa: CSAPGGTATGELFF
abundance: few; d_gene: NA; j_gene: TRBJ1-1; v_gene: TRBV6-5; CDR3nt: TGTGCCAGCAGTTATTTGGGGCAGAACACTGAAGCTTTCTTT; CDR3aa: CASSYLGQNTEAFF
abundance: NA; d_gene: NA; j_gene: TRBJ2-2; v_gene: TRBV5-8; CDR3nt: TGTGCCAGCAGCTGGGGATGGAACACCGGGGAGCTGTTTTTT; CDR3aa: CASSWGWNTGELFF
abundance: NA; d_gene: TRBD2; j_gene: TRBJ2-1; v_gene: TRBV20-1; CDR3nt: TGCAGTCTTAGTGGGCTAGCGGTGGGCAGTGGTGAGCAGTTCTTC; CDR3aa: CSLSGLAVGSGEQFF
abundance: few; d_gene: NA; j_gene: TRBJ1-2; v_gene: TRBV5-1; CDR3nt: TGCGCCAGCAATCGAGATGTTGAATCGGTCTATGGCTACACCTTC; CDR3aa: CASNRDVESVYGYTF
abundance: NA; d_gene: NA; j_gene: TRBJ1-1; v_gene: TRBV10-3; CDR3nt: TGTGCCATCAGTGAAGACGGGGGGAAAGCTTTCTTT; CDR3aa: CAISEDGGKAFF
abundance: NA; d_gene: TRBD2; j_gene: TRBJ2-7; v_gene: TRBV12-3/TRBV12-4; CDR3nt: TGTGCCAGCAGTTTCTCAGCGGGGGACAACGAGCAGTACTTC; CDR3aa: CASSFSAGDNEQYF
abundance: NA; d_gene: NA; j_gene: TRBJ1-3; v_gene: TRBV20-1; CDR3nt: TGCAGTGCTAGATTTGGGGCTGGAAACACCATATATTTT; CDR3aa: CSARFGAGNTIYF
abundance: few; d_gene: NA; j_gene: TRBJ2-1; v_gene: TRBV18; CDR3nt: TGTGCCAGCTCATCGCAGAAGGGACTCGACAATGAGCAGTTCTTC; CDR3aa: CASSSQKGLDNEQFF
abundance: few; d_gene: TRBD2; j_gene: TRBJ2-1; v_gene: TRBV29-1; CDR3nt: TGCAGCGTCGCTGGACTAGCTGACTCCTACAATGAGCAGTTCTTC; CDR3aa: CSVAGLADSYNEQFF
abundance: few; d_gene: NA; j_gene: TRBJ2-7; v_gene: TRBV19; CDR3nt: TGTGCCAGTAGTCCTCCCTCCCTTTCCTACGAGCAGTACTTC; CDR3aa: CASSPPSLSYEQYF
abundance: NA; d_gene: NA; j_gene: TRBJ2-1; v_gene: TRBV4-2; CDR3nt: TGTGCCAGCAGCCAAGCGGGGGCGCGGGGCAGCTCCTACAATGAGCAGTTCTTC; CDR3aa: CASSQAGARGSSYNEQFF
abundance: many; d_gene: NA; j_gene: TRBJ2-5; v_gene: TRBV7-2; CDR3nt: TGTGCCAGCAGCTTAGCGGGCAGAGAGACCCAGTACTTC; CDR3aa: CASSLAGRETQYF
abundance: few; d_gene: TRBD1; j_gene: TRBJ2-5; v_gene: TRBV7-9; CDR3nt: TGTGCCAGCAGCTTCGCGGGACAGGGGAACGAGACCCAGTACTTC; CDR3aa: CASSFAGQGNETQYF
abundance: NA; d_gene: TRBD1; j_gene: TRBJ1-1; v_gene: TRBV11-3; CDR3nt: TGTGCCAGCAGCTTAGATTCGGGACAGCCGACTGAAGCTTTCTTT; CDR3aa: CASSLDSGQPTEAFF
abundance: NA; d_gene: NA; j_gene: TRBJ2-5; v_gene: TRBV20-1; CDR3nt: TGCAGTGCTAGAGACCAGACCGGGACCCAGTACTTC; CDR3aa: CSARDQTGTQYF
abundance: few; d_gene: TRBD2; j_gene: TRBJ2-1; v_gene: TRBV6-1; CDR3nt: TGTGCCAGCAGATGGACTAGCGGGAGGAAGGGCTCCTACAATGAGCAGTTCTTC; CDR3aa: CASRWTSGRKGSYNEQFF
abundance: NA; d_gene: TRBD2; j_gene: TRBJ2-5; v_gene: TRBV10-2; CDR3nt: TGCGCCAGCAGGACCCGGGAGGCGAGGCGAGAGACCCAGTACTTC; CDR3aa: CASRTREARRETQYF
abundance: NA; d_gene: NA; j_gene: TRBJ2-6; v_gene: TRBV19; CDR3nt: TGTGCCAGTAGTCAGAAGAGTCGGGACTCTGGGGCCAACGTCCTGACTTTC; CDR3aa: CASSQKSRDSGANVLTF
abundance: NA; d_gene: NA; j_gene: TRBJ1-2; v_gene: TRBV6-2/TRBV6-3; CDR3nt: TGTGCCAGCAGGGGGGACCGCCTTCTGGATGGCTACACCTTC; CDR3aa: CASRGDRLLDGYTF
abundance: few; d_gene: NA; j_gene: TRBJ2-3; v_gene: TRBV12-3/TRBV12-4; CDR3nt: TGTGCCAGCAGTCCCTGGGGGCGGCTGGGCACAGATACGCAGTATTTT; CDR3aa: CASSPWGRLGTDTQYF
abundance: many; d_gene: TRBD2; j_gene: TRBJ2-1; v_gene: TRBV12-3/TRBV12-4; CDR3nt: TGTGCCAGCCGGAGCGGGGGGCGTGGCAATGAGCAGTTCTTC; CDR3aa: CASRSGGRGNEQFF
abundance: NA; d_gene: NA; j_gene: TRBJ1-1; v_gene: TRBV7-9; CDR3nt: TGTGCCAGCAGCTTACCTTGGACCAACACTGAAGCTTTCTTT; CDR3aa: CASSLPWTNTEAFF
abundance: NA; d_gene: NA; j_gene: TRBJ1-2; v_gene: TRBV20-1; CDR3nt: TGCAGTGCTAGAGGGGGGAGAGGCTACACCTTC; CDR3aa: CSARGGRGYTF
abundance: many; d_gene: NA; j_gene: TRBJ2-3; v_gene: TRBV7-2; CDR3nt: TGTGCCAGCAGACACGACCGAAACCGTGATACGCAGTATTTT; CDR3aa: CASRHDRNRDTQYF
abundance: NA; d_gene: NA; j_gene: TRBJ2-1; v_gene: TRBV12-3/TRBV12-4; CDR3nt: TGTGCCAGCAGTTTAGGGGACTGGCGGTACAATGAGCAGTTCTTC; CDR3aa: CASSLGDWRYNEQFF
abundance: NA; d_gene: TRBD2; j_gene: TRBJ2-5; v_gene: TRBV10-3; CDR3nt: TGTGCCATCAGTGAGATCACTAGCGGGGTTGAGACCCAGTACTTC; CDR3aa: CAISEITSGVETQYF
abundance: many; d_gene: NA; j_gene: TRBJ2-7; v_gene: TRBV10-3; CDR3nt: TGTGCCGGAGGAGGACAGACATACGAGCAGTACTTC; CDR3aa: CAGGGQTYEQYF